A single sample is the source of the 27 T cell receptor beta chains below, sequenced in a study of regulatory T cells in long-lasting Graves disease. HTBI primers from iRepertoire and Arm-PCR of CDR3 regions yielded the TCR beta libraries. One entry per CDR3 protein results from TCRdb running MiXCR on the multiplex PCR reads. Among 420,000 or so distinct CDR3 sequences listed, roughly 15% were seen once. Noted time point: newly diagnosed GD, antithyroid drugs for less than 3 months. The authors made the TCR library using RNA they extracted from PBMCs. A further study also used this sample, focusing on T cells in Graves' hyperthyroidism and ophthalmopathy.

The sample was peripheral blood mononuclear cells (PBMCs), taken at new diagnosis, from a patient treated with antithyroid drugs. Every receptor here comes from a young woman with Graves disease.

In the case of this clonotype: This may be a read error: a much more frequent sequence differs by one nucleotide. V and J are TRBV7-9 and TRBJ2-1, with 14 bases that match TRBD2. The V gene end was trimmed by 6 bases and the J gene end by 10 bases; junction bases not matched to a gene: 14. The CDR3 sequence is 17 residues long. The germline V gene encodes CDR1 SEHNR and CDR2 FQNEAQ (reference sequence). CDR3 protein: CASSSAGTSGSSYEQFF. The CDR3 DNA sequence: TGTGCCAGCAGTTCTGCTGGGACTAGCGGGAGTTCCTACGAGCAGTTCTTC.

The chain combines TRBV5-1 with TRBJ2-3; possibly TRBD2 for D (6 bases). Germline CDR1 SGHRS, CDR2 YFSETQ. CDR3 size: 13 residues. Trimming left V 4 bases short and J 4 bases short, with 10 bases between. The chain's CDR3 is CASSPSSADTQYF. The CDR3 DNA follows: TGCGCCAGCAGCCCGTCTAGCGCAGATACGCAGTATTTT.

J is TRBJ2-3 and V is TRBV20-1, with a possible D match to TRBD1 (5 bases). The CDR3 loop spans 14 amino acids. Trimming removed 0 bases at V and 3 bases at J, with 10 bases between. From germline, CDR1 is DFQATT and CDR2 SNEGSKA (reference sequence). The CDR3 here is CSAREKGATDTQYF. The DNA for the CDR3 is TGCAGTGCTAGAGAGAAAGGGGCGACAGATACGCAGTATTTT.

There are many counts of this clonotype. The chain has TRBV6-2 or TRBV6-3 and TRBJ2-1; no reliable D call. The germline V gene has CDR1 MNHEY and CDR2 SVGEGT. The CDR3 consists of 14 residues. The V gene lost 6 bases and the J gene lost 2 bases, with 11 bases spanning the gap. The CDR3 nucleotides read TGTGCCAGCAGCGCCAGAACCGCCTACAATGAGCAGTTCTTC. It yields the protein CASSARTAYNEQFF.

This clonotype was recorded many times. This sequence joins TRBV28 and TRBJ2-5; perhaps TRBD1 as D (5 bases). V lost 6 bases to trimming and J lost 2 bases, with 7 bases between them. This CDR3 has 12 amino acids. The germline CDR1 and CDR2 sequences are MDHEN and SYDVKM. The CDR3 reads CASSDRQETQYF. The CDR3 coding sequence is TGTGCCAGCAGCGACAGACAAGAGACCCAGTACTTC.

The table lists this clonotype with many counts. This chain's CDR3 is CASSPPSGREQYF. CDR3 coding DNA: TGTGCCAGCTCACCACCATCAGGGCGCGAGCAGTACTTC. The rearrangement joins TRBV18 to TRBJ2-7, with a possible D match to TRBD1 (5 bases). From germline, CDR1 is KGHSH and CDR2 LQKENI. V gave up 0 bases and J gave up 6 bases, with 9 bases separating them. The CDR3 has 13 amino acids.

The genes are TRBV10-3 and TRBJ1-2, with D perhaps matching TRBD1 (5 bases). Trimming removed 3 bases at V and 2 bases at J, with 10 bases between. This CDR3 region has 14 residues. The germline gives CDR1 ENHRY, CDR2 SYGVKD. The CDR3 reads CAISEGELNYGYTF. The CDR3 nucleotides are TGTGCCATCAGTGAAGGGGAACTCAACTATGGCTACACCTTC.

This clonotype was observed many times. J is TRBJ2-7 and V is TRBV6-1, with 11 positions matching TRBD1. Looked up from germline, CDR1 is MNHNS and CDR2 is SASEGT. Trimming removed 6 bases from V and 7 bases from J; junction bases left unmatched: 5. This CDR3 comprises 13 residues. CDR3 in amino acids: CASRGTGGSEQYF. In DNA, the CDR3 is TGTGCCAGCAGGGGGACAGGGGGATCAGAGCAGTACTTC.

This clonotype was detected only a few times. In nucleotides, the CDR3 is TGTGCCAGCACCACAGACCCCGCAAGTGGCTACACCTTC. It is translated as CASTTDPASGYTF. The chain couples TRBV6-1 to TRBJ1-2; no definite D call. Trimming took off 7 bases at V and 7 bases at J, with 16 bases between the two ends. This CDR3 has 13 amino acids. Germline V lookup: CDR1 MNHNS, CDR2 SASEGT.

The V and J genes are TRBV4-3 and TRBJ1-4, with D unresolved. The V end was cut by 3 bases, the J end by 0 bases, with 5 bases between. The length of the CDR3 is 14 residues. Germline CDR1 reads LGHNA; CDR2 reads YSLEER. The CDR3 region is CASSHPATNEKLFF. The CDR3 DNA sequence: TGCGCCAGCAGCCACCCTGCAACTAATGAAAAACTGTTTTTT.

This clonotype showed up many times. V usage is TRBV12-3 or TRBV12-4 and J usage is TRBJ2-7; D remains ambiguous. The CDR3 extends over 14 amino acids. V shed 3 bases and J shed 5 bases, with 14 bases lying between them. The CDR3 sequence: CASSLVGRAHEQYF. The CDR3 DNA reads as TGTGCCAGCAGTTTGGTAGGAAGGGCTCACGAGCAGTACTTC.

This clonotype was observed at least ten times. The chain combines TRBV28 with TRBJ2-1; 7 bases are a match to TRBD2. Germline V gene lookup returns CDR1 MDHEN and CDR2 SYDVKM. With 11 bases clipped from V and 4 bases from J, the junction kept 11 bases outside the gene matches. The CDR3 spans 14 residues. The DNA for the CDR3 is TGTGCCCACGGCCGGGGAGGGCCATACAATGAGCAGTTCTTC. Amino acid sequence: CAHGRGGPYNEQFF.

The chain combines TRBV5-4 with TRBJ2-5; tentatively, D is TRBD1 or TRBD2 (7 bases each). Germline-derived CDR1 and CDR2 are SGHNT and YYREEE (reference sequence). The CDR3 is made up of 14 amino acids. The V end lost 6 bases, the J end lost 3 bases, and 15 bases lay between the germline ends. The CDR3 nucleotides are TGTGCCAGCACCCAGACAGGGACTAAAGAGACCCAGTACTTC. Its protein is CASTQTGTKETQYF.

Only a few counts were recorded for this clonotype. DNA of the CDR3: TGCGCCAGCAGCGAAGGACCACTGGAAGCGGGAGGGAGAGATACGCAGTATTTT. Protein sequence: CASSEGPLEAGGRDTQYF. The rearrangement uses TRBV4-1 and TRBJ2-3, with TRBD2 matching over 10 bases. V trimming: 5 bases; J trimming: 5 bases; junction bases outside the gene matches: 16. The germline V gene has CDR1 MGHRA and CDR2 YSYEKL. This CDR3 is 18 amino acids long.

This clonotype was detected only a few times. The chain carries TRBV5-1 and TRBJ2-3; the D call may be TRBD1 or TRBD2 (5 bases each). Between the trimmed V and J ends, which lost 4 bases and 9 bases, there was a span of 12 bases. Looked up from germline, CDR1 is SGHRS and CDR2 is YFSETQ. This CDR3 spans 12 amino acids. For the CDR3, the DNA is TGCGCCAGCAGCCCACACCGGGACACGCAGTATTTT. Translation: CASSPHRDTQYF.

Only a few counts were recorded for this clonotype. Here the CDR3 DNA reads TGTGCCAGCATGGTACCGTTGAACACTGAAGCTTTCTTT. This gives the protein CASMVPLNTEAFF. The V gene is TRBV6-1, the J gene TRBJ1-1; the D is unclear. V lost 7 bases and J lost 0, with 9 bases in between. The CDR3 extends over 13 amino acids. Germline loops: CDR1 MNHNS, CDR2 SASEGT.

V is TRBV28 and J is TRBJ1-2, with D perhaps TRBD1 (5 bases). V was pared by 5 bases and J by 1 base, with 11 bases between. Germline CDR1 is MDHEN and CDR2 is SYDVKM. This CDR3 contains 14 residues. The CDR3 spells CASSLGEVNYGYTF. DNA for the CDR3: TGTGCCAGCAGTCTAGGGGAAGTTAACTATGGCTACACCTTC.

The V call is TRBV5-1, the J call TRBJ2-1, with D possibly being TRBD2 (6 bases). From germline, CDR1 is SGHRS and CDR2 YFSETQ. Trimming removed 5 bases from V and 9 bases from J, with 12 bases in between. This CDR3 has 12 residues. CDR3 loop: CASSWRAGEQFF. In nucleotides, the CDR3 is TGCGCCAGCAGTTGGAGGGCCGGTGAGCAGTTCTTC.

This clonotype was seen at least ten times. The chain combines TRBV24-1 with TRBJ2-1; D is perhaps TRBD2 (6 bases). Looked up from germline, CDR1 is KGHDR and CDR2 is SFDVKD. With 3 bases removed from V and 0 bases from J, the gap between germline ends came to 14 bases. The CDR3 totals 17 residues. The CDR3 DNA reads TGTGCCACCAGTGATCCTCCGATGCGGGACTCCTACAATGAGCAGTTCTTC. This translates into CATSDPPMRDSYNEQFF.

This clonotype was seen at least ten times. The chain's CDR3 is CATSDLHFAETGELFF. In nucleotides, the CDR3 is TGTGCCACCAGTGATCTGCACTTCGCGGAGACCGGGGAGCTGTTTTTT. The chain recombines TRBV24-1 with TRBJ2-2; the D is unclear. The CDR3 spans 16 residues. In germline, CDR1 is KGHDR, CDR2 SFDVKD. Trimming took off 3 bases at V and 5 bases at J, with 15 bases between the two ends.

Comments on this clonotype: A read error may explain this, as a much larger clone is one base away. The gene calls are TRBV6-2 or TRBV6-3 and TRBJ2-5; D gene uncertain. The germline V gene has CDR1 MNHEY and CDR2 SVGEGT. CDR3 length equals 15 residues. CDR3 amino acids: CASSYERSHQETQHF. The CDR3 region has the DNA TGTGCCAGCAGTTACGAACGCTCCCACCAAGAGACCCAGCACTTC.

This clonotype was detected a few times. V and J are TRBV7-3 and TRBJ2-3, with TRBD2 matching over 11 bases. Germline V gene lookup returns CDR1 SGHTA and CDR2 FQGTGA. This CDR3 is 17 amino acids long. Trimming cost V 5 bases and J 0 bases; bases outside gene matches: 7. The CDR3 DNA sequence: TGTGCCAGCAGCCGTGGTAGCGGGAGGGGTAGCACAGATACGCAGTATTTT. It translates to CASSRGSGRGSTDTQYF.

This CDR3 is CAISESSSGIQYF. For the CDR3, the DNA is TGTGCCATCAGTGAGTCTTCTAGCGGTATTCAGTACTTC. The chain recombines TRBV10-3 with TRBJ2-1; 7 bases align to TRBD2. The end of the DNA fits TRBJ2-4 better, so the J call may be wrong. The CDR3 consists of 13 residues. Germline CDR1 ENHRY, CDR2 SYGVKD.

A few counts support this clonotype. The chain combines TRBV4-3 with TRBJ2-1, with 10 bases aligning to TRBD2. Looked up from germline, CDR1 is LGHNA and CDR2 is YSLEER. There are 16 residues in the CDR3. Trimming at V came to 1 base and at J to 4 bases, leaving 4 bases not matched to a gene. The CDR3, as DNA: TGCGCCAGCAGCCAAGGTACTAGCGGGGATTACAATGAGCAGTTCTTC. Its translation is CASSQGTSGDYNEQFF.

The rearrangement joins TRBV29-1 to TRBJ2-1; TRBD2 agrees at 7 bases. CDR3 length equals 13 residues. Trimming removed 3 bases from V and 10 bases from J; junction bases left unmatched: 9. Germline V gene data show CDR1 as SQVTM and CDR2 as ANQGSEA. The CDR3 reads CSVDLAGESEQFF. CDR3 bases: TGCAGCGTTGACTTGGCGGGAGAATCCGAGCAGTTCTTC.

The chain couples TRBV7-9 to TRBJ2-7; D may be TRBD2 (6 bases). Germline CDR1 is SEHNR and CDR2 is FQNEAQ (reference sequence). This CDR3 has 13 amino acids. The V end lost 4 bases, the J end lost 4 bases, and 11 bases lay between the germline ends. CDR3 nucleotides: TGTGCCAGCAGCTCCCATGGGGGGTACGAGCAGTACTTC. Translating gives CASSSHGGYEQYF.

The chain links TRBV6-5 to TRBJ1-2; D call uncertain. CDR3 length: 15 amino acids. Trimming left V 0 bases short and J 2 bases short, with 10 bases between. Germline V lookup: CDR1 MNHEY, CDR2 SVGAGI. DNA for the CDR3: TGTGCCAGCAGTTACTCGGGCCAAAGGAACTATGGCTACACCTTC. Amino acids: CASSYSGQRNYGYTF.